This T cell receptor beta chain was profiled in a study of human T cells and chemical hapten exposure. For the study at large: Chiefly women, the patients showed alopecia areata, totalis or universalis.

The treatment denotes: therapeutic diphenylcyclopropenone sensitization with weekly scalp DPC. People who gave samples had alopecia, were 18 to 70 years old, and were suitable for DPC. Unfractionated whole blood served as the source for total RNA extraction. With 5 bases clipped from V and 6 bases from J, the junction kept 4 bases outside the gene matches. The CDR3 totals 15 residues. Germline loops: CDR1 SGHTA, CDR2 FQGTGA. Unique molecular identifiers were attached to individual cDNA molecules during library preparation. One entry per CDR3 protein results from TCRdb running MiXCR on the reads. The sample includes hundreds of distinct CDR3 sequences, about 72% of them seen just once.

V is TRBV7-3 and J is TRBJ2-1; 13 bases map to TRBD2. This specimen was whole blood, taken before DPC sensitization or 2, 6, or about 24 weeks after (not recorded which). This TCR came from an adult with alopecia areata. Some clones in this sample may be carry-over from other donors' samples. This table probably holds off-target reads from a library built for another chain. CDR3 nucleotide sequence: TGTGCCAGCAGCCAGACTAGCGGGGGGCCCAATGAGCAGTTCTTC. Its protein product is CASSQTSGGPNEQFF.